This entry is about one TCR beta chain. The data stem from a study of T cells in Graves' hyperthyroidism and ophthalmopathy. Amplification yielded TCR beta CDR3 regions, with RNA transcripts as the source. TCR CDR3 underwent first-round RT-PCR with the HTBI primer set. TCRdb fed the multiplex PCR reads into MiXCR, producing one record per CDR3 protein. Of about 290,000 distinct CDR3 sequences listed, about 14% are singletons. Germline CDR1 DFQATT, CDR2 SNEGSKA (reference sequence). The V and J ends lost 5 bases and 8 bases, in that order; junction bases with no gene match: 6. This CDR3 contains 13 residues. With a duration under 2 months, the hyperthyroidism was newly diagnosed in patients aged 18 to 65.

Input material: blood. The TCR comes from a woman aged 25 to 45 with Graves' hyperthyroidism that later progressed to Graves' ophthalmopathy. The J gene is TRBJ1-6, the V gene TRBV20-1; 7 bases line up with TRBD1. CDR3 protein: CSARDREYSPLHF. For the CDR3, the DNA is TGCAGTGCTCGCGACAGGGAGTATTCACCCCTCCACTTT.